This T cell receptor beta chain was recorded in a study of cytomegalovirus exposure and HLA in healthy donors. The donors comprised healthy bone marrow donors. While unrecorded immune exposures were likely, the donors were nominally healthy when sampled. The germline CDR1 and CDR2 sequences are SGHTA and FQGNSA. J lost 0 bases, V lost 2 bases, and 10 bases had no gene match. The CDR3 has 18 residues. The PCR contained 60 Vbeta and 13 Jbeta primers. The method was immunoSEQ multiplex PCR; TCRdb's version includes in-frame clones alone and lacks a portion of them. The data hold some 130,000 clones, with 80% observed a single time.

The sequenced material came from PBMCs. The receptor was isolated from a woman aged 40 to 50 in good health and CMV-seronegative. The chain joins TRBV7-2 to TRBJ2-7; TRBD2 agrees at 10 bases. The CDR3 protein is CASSLPSPSGGPSYEQYF. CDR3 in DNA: TGTGCCAGCAGCTTACCCTCTCCTAGCGGGGGCCCCTCCTACGAGCAGTACTTC.